A single sample is the source of the 18 T cell receptor beta chains below, sequenced in a study of control samples from healthy donors and cancer patients. Clones were read by immunoSEQ multiplex PCR, and TCRdb kept only the in-frame ones, dropping some. The sample lists under 60,000 clones, 93% occurring once. The specimen sequenced was PBMCs. Every receptor here comes from a woman between 50 and 59 years old with head and neck cancer.

As DNA, the CDR3 is TGCGCCAGCAGCTTGGCGGTTTCCGGGGGAGGCACTGAAGCTTTCTTT. Translation: CASSLAVSGGGTEAFF. This chain links TRBV5-1 with TRBJ1-1, with D maybe TRBD1 (5 bases). Trimming cost V 0 bases and J 4 bases, with 16 bases left between them. The CDR3 sequence is 16 residues long. The V gene's germline CDR1 is SGHRS and CDR2 YFSETQ.

The V gene is TRBV20-1, the J gene TRBJ1-2, with D hard to call. Germline V lookup: CDR1 DFQATT, CDR2 SNEGSKA (reference sequence). The CDR3 spans 11 residues. The V gene lost 3 bases and the J gene lost 6 bases, with 8 bases spanning the gap. CDR3 in amino acids: CSARPIDGYTF. In nucleotides, the CDR3 is TGCAGTGCTAGGCCTATCGATGGCTACACCTTC.

This chain uses TRBV7-2 with TRBJ2-3; 14 nucleotides line up with TRBD2. With V trimmed by 5 bases and J by 5 bases, 3 bases remained unmatched. CDR1 and CDR2 from the germline V gene are SGHTA and FQGNSA. The CDR3 consists of 15 residues. The CDR3 protein is CASSTGLAGGDTQYF. The DNA for the CDR3 is TGTGCCAGCAGCACTGGACTAGCGGGAGGAGATACGCAGTATTTT.

About this clone itself: This same CDR3 is encoded by further DNA sequences in the sample. The rearrangement links TRBV6-5 to TRBJ1-1; the match to TRBD1 covers 7 bases. This CDR3 is 14 amino acids long. V shed 5 bases and J 3 bases; nucleotides not matched to a gene: 6. Germline CDR1 is MNHEY and CDR2 is SVGAGI. The CDR3 nucleotides read TGTGCCAGCAGTCGGGGACAGTTGGACACTGAAGCTTTCTTT. Translated, it gives CASSRGQLDTEAFF.

This chain connects TRBV5-6 to TRBJ2-5; D possibly corresponds to TRBD1 (7 bases). CDR3 length equals 14 residues. Germline CDR1 reads SGHDT; CDR2 reads YYEEEE. Trimming shortened V by 0 bases and J by 4 bases, and 10 bases separated the two germline ends. CDR3 coding DNA: TGTGCCAGCAGCTTGGACAGGGGAGGAGAGACCCAGTACTTC. This codes for CASSLDRGGETQYF. Full variable domain (missing parts from reference TRBV5-6 and TRBJ2-5): DAGVTQSPTHLIKTRGQQVTLRCSPKSGHDTVSWYQQALGQGPQFIFQYYEEEERQRGNFPDRFSGHQFPNYSSELNVNALLLGDSALYLCASSLDRGGETQYFGPGTRLLVL.

The chain links TRBV28 to TRBJ1-6; D not certain. There are 15 residues in the CDR3. From germline, CDR1 is MDHEN and CDR2 SYDVKM. V was trimmed by 2 bases and J by 6 bases, leaving 11 bases between them. This chain's CDR3 is CASSLIRAINSPLHF. CDR3 nucleotide sequence: TGTGCCAGCAGTTTAATAAGGGCCATTAATTCACCCCTCCACTTT.

V gene TRBV7-6 combines with J gene TRBJ2-7; 8 bases fit TRBD1. CDR3 length: 15 amino acids. Germline values: CDR1 SGHVS, CDR2 FNYEAQ. The J segment lost 2 bases and the V segment lost 4 bases, leaving 7 bases of the junction unmatched. CDR3 protein: CASSSGRTGPYEQYF. The CDR3 coding sequence is TGTGCCAGCAGCTCAGGGAGGACAGGGCCCTACGAGCAGTACTTC.

The rearrangement links TRBV18 to TRBJ2-7; perhaps TRBD2 as D (5 bases). Germline lookup yields CDR1 KGHSH and CDR2 LQKENI. This CDR3 region has 13 residues. V was shortened by 3 bases and J by 6 bases, with 12 bases between the two germline ends. The CDR3 coding sequence is TGTGCCAGCTCACCCCCCCGGGGAACCGAGCAGTACTTC. As protein: CASSPPRGTEQYF.

This clone was seen only once. This chain links TRBV6-5 with TRBJ1-2; D is perhaps TRBD1 (5 bases). V lost 7 bases, J lost 4 bases, and 16 bases lay in between. The CDR3 sequence is 14 residues long. CDR1 is MNHEY and CDR2 is SVGAGI in the germline V gene. CDR3 loop: CASTRGGFLYGYTF. DNA of the CDR3: TGTGCCAGCACCCGGGGGGGTTTTCTCTATGGCTACACCTTC.

The chain has TRBV10-2 and TRBJ2-3, with 8 bases matching TRBD2. CDR3 length equals 14 residues. Germline CDR1 WSHSY, CDR2 SAAADI. The V segment lost 4 bases and the J segment 1 base; nucleotides outside the gene matches: 1. The CDR3 bases are TGCGCCAGCAGTGCCGGGGGGGGCACAGATACGCAGTATTTT. This encodes CASSAGGGTDTQYF.

The chain carries TRBV6-1 and TRBJ1-3; D is ambiguous. Between the trimmed V and J ends, which lost 3 bases and 1 base, there was a span of 10 bases. CDR1 and CDR2 (germline): MNHNS, SASEGT. The CDR3 is 15 amino acids. CDR3: CASSDASFSGNTIYF. The CDR3 nucleotides are TGTGCCAGCAGTGATGCGAGTTTTTCTGGAAACACCATATATTTT.

This clone was seen once. The chain uses TRBV5-4 and TRBJ1-1; unclear D gene. Germline V CDR1 and CDR2: SGHNT, YYREEE (reference sequence). V lost 3 bases, J lost 0 bases, and 6 bases lay in between. This CDR3 region has 13 residues. CDR3 region: CASSWQLNTEAFF. CDR3 sequence (DNA): TGTGCCAGCAGCTGGCAGTTGAACACTGAAGCTTTCTTT.

This rearrangement joins TRBV28 to TRBJ1-2, with 9 bases matching TRBD1. V lost 5 bases, J lost 5 bases, and 12 bases stayed unmatched. Germline V CDR1 and CDR2: MDHEN, SYDVKM. CDR3 length: 16 amino acids. CDR3 region: CASSSQGQGKPYGYTF. In nucleotides, the CDR3 is TGTGCCAGCAGTAGTCAGGGACAGGGTAAACCTTATGGCTACACCTTC.

This clone was seen more than once but under ten times. CDR3: CASSLGGTALLNQETQYF. Written as DNA, the CDR3 is TGCGCCAGCAGCTTGGGAGGGACCGCTCTATTAAACCAAGAGACCCAGTACTTC. This rearrangement joins TRBV5-1 to TRBJ2-5; either TRBD1 or TRBD2 may supply D (5 bases each). The CDR3 runs to 18 residues. Trimming took off 0 bases at V and 0 bases at J, with 18 bases between the two ends. Germline CDR1 reads SGHRS; CDR2 reads YFSETQ.

The rearrangement joins TRBV19 to TRBJ2-2, with TRBD1 matching over 8 bases. The CDR3 has 15 residues. Germline values: CDR1 LNHDA, CDR2 SQIVND (reference sequence). V trimming: 6 bases; J trimming: 5 bases; junction bases outside the gene matches: 8. CDR3 protein: CASRRQGPGTGELFF. The CDR3 region has the DNA TGTGCCAGTAGGCGACAGGGGCCGGGGACCGGGGAGCTGTTTTTT.

This clone was detected only once. The CDR3 protein is CASSPPGQVDIQYF. CDR3 bases: TGTGCCAGCTCACCCCCGGGACAAGTGGACATTCAGTACTTC. The chain has TRBV18 and TRBJ2-4; possibly TRBD1 for D (6 bases). V was cut by 3 bases and J by 8 bases, with 14 bases left in between. This CDR3 comprises 14 residues. CDR1 is KGHSH, CDR2 LQKENI, per germline.

About this clone itself: One end of the junction does not line up with germline, which may come from a read error. The V gene is TRBV6-4, the J gene TRBJ2-7; TRBD2 agrees at 9 bases. The CDR3 sequence is 11 residues long. The germline V gene has CDR1 MRHNA and CDR2 SNTAGT. CDR3 sequence reads: CASSGLAARDF. The DNA of the CDR3 is TGTGCCAGCAGTGGACTAGCGGCACGGGACTTC.

The chain carries TRBV10-3 and TRBJ1-2, with TRBD1 matching 9 bases. Germline CDR1 reads ENHRY; CDR2 reads SYGVKD. The CDR3 totals 14 residues. Germline trimming cut 0 bases from V and 7 bases from J; bases unmatched to any gene: 3. The CDR3: CAISESGTGFGYTF. The CDR3 region has the DNA TGTGCCATCAGTGAGTCAGGGACAGGGTTTGGCTACACCTTC.